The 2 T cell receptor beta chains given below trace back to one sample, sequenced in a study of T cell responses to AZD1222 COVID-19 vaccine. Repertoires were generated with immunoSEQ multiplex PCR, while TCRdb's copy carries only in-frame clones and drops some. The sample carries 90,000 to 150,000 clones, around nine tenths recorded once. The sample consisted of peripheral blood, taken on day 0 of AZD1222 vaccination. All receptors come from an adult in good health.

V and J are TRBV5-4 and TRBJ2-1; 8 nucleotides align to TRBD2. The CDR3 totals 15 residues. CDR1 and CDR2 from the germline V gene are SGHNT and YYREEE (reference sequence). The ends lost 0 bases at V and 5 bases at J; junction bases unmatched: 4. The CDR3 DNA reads TGTGCCAGCAGCTTGGGGTTAGCGGGGCACAATGAGCAGTTCTTC. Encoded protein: CASSLGLAGHNEQFF.

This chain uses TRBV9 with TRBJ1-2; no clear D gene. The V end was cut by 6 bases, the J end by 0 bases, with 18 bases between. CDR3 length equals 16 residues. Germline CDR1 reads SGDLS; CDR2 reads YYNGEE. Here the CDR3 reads CASNGVNPYSNYGYTF. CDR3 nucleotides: TGTGCCAGCAACGGGGTCAACCCCTACTCTAACTATGGCTACACCTTC.